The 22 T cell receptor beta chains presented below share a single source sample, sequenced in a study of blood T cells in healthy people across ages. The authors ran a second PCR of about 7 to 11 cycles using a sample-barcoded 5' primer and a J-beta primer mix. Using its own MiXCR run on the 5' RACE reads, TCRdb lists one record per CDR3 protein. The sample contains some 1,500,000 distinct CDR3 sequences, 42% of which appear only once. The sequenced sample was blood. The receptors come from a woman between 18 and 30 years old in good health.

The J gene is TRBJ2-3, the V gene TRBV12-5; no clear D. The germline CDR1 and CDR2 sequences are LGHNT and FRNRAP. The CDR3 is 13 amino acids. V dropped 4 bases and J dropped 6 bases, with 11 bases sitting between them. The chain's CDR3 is CASGSTLADTQYF. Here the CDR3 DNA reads TGTGCTAGTGGTTCAACCCTCGCTGATACGCAGTATTTT.

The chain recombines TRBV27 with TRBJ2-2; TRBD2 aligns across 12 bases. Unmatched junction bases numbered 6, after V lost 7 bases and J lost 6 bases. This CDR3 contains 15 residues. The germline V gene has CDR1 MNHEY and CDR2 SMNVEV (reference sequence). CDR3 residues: CASTRLAGVSGELFF. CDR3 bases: TGTGCCAGCACCAGACTAGCGGGAGTCTCCGGGGAGCTGTTTTTT.

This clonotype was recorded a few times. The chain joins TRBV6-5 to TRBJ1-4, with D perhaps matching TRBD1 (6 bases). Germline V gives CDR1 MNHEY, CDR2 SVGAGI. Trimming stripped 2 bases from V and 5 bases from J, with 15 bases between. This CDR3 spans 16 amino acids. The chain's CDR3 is CASSYAHRALNEKLFF. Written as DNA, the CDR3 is TGTGCCAGCAGTTACGCCCACAGGGCCCTAAATGAAAAACTGTTTTTT.

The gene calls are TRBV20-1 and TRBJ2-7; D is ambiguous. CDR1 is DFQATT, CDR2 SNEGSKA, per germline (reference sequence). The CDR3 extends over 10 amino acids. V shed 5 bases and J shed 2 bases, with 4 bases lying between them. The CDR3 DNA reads TGCAGTGCTGGAGCCTACGAGCAGTACTTC. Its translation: CSAGAYEQYF.

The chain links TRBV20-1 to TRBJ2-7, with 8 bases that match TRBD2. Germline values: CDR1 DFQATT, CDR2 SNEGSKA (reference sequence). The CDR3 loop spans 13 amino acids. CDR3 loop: CSAFPTGGLQQYF. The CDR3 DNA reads TGCAGCGCCTTCCCGACGGGGGGGCTCCAGCAGTACTTC.

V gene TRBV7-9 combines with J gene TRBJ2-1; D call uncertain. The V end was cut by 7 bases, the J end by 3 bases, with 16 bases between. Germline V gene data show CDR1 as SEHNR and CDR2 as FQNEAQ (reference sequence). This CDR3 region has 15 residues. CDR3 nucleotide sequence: TGTGCCAGCAACAGTTGGGTTTCTGGCTACAATGAGCAGTTCTTC. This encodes CASNSWVSGYNEQFF. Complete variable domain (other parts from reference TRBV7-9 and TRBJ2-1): DTGVSQNPRHKITKRGQNVTFRCDPISEHNRLYWYRQTLGQGPEFLTYFQNEAQLEKSRLLSDRFSAERPKGSFSTLEIQRTEQGDSAMYLCASNSWVSGYNEQFFGPGTRLTVL.

Here the CDR3 reads CASSLGTGFPYEQYF. The CDR3 DNA reads as TGTGCCAGCAGCTTAGGGACAGGGTTCCCCTACGAGCAGTACTTC. This sequence joins TRBV7-9 and TRBJ2-7; 8 bases fit TRBD1. Per the germline V gene, CDR1 is SEHNR and CDR2 is FQNEAQ (reference sequence). V shed 1 base and J 2 bases; nucleotides not matched to a gene: 4. The CDR3 runs 15 residues.

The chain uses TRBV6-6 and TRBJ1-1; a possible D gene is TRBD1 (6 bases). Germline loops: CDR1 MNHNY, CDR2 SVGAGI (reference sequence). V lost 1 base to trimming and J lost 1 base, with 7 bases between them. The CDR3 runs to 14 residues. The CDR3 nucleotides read TGTGCCAGCAGTTACTTGGGACAGAACACTGAAGCTTTCTTT. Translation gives CASSYLGQNTEAFF.

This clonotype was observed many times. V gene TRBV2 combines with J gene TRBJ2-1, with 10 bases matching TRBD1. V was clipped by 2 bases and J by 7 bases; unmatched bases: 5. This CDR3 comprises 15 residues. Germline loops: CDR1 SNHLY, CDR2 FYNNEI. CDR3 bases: TGTGCCAGCAGTGAACGGGACAGGGGTACGAATGAGCAGTTCTTC. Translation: CASSERDRGTNEQFF. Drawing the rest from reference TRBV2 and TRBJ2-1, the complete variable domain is EPEVTQTPSHQVTQMGQEVILRCVPISNHLYFYWYRQILGQKVEFLVSFYNNEISEKSEIFDDQFSVERPDGSNFTLKIRSTKLEDSAMYFCASSERDRGTNEQFFGPGTRLTVL.

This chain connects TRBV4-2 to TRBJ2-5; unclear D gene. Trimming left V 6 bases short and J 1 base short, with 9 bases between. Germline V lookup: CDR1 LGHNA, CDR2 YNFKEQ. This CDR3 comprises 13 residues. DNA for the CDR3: TGTGCCAGCAGGCCTCCCAGCCAAGAGACCCAGTACTTC. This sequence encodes CASRPPSQETQYF.

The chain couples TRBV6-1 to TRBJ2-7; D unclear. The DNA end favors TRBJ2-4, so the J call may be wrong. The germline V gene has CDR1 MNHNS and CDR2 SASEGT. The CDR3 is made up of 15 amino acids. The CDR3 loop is CASSEGFVGMDIQYF. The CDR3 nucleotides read TGTGCCAGCAGTGAAGGGTTCGTGGGAATGGACATTCAGTACTTC.

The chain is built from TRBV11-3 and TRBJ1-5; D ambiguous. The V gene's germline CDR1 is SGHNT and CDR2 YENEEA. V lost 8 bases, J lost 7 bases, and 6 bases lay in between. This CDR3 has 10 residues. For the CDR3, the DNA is TGTGCCAGCTTAGTGCAGCCCCAGCATTTT. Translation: CASLVQPQHF.

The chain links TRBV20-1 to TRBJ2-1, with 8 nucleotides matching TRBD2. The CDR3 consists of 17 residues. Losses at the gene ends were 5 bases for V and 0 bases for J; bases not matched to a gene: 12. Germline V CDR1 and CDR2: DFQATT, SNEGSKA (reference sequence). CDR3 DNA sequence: TGCAGTGCTCTATCATTAGCGGGGCTCTCCTCCTACAATGAGCAGTTCTTC. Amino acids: CSALSLAGLSSYNEQFF.

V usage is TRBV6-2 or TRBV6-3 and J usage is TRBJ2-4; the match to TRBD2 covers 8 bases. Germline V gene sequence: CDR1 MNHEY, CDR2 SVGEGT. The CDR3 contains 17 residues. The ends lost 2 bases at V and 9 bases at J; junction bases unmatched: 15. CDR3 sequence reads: CASSYEASGWKDGIQYF. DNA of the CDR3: TGTGCCAGCAGTTACGAGGCTAGCGGGTGGAAGGACGGCATTCAGTACTTC.

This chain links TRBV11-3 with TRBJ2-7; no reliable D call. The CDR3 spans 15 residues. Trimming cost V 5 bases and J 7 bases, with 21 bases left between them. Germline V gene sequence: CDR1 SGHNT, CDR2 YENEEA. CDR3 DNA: TGTGCCAGCAGCCCACGTTGGGGTAGTCGCAATGAGCAGTACTTC. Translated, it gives CASSPRWGSRNEQYF.

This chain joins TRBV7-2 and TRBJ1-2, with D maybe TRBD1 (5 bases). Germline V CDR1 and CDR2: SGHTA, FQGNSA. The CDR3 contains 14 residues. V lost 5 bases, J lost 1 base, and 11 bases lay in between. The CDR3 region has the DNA TGTGCCAGCAGCCCCTACAGGTTTAACTATGGCTACACCTTC. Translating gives CASSPYRFNYGYTF.

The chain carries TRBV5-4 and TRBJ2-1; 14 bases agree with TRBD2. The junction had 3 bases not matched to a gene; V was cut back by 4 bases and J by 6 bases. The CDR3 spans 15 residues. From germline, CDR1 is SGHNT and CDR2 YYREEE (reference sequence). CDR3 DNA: TGTGCCAGCAGCGTGGGACTAGCGGGAGTCAATGAGCAGTTCTTC. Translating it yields CASSVGLAGVNEQFF.

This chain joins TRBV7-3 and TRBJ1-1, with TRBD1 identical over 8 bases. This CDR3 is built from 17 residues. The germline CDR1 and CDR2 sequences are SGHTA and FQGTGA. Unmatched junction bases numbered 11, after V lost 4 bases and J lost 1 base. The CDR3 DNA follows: TGTGCCAGCAGCTCTCAGGGGGCAGGGGTGGGGAACACTGAAGCTTTCTTT. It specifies CASSSQGAGVGNTEAFF.

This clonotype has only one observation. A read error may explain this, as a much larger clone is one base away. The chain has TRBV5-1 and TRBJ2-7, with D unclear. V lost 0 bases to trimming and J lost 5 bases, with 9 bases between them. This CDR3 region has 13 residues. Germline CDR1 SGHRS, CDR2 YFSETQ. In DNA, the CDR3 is TGCGCCAGCAGCTTGGTCCCAATCGACGAGCAGTACTTC. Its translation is CASSLVPIDEQYF.

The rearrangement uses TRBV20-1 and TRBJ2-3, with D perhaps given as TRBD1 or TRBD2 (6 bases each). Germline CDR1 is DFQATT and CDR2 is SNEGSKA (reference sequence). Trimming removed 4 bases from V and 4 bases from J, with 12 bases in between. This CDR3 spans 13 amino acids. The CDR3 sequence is CSATGGPADTQYF. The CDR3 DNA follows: TGCAGTGCTACTGGGGGGCCCGCAGATACGCAGTATTTT.

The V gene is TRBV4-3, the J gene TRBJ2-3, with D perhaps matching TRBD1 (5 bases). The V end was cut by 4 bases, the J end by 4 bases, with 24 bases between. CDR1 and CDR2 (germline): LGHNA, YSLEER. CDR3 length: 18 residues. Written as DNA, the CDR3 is TGCGCCAGCAGCCCCTACCCGGCCGGGCAGGGCCTCCCAGATACGCAGTATTTT. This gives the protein CASSPYPAGQGLPDTQYF.

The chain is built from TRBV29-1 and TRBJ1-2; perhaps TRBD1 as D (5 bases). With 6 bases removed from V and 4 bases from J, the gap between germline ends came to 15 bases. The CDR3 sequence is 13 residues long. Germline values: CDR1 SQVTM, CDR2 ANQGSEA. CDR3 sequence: CSVSSGPLYGYTF. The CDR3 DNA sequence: TGCAGCGTCAGCTCGGGACCGCTCTATGGCTACACCTTC.